This T cell receptor (beta chain) was retrieved from a study of molecular identifiers for immune sequencing clone quantification. Broader study findings: Beyond 20 RNA copies, clones held over 97% of effector molecules, compared with under 1% in naive cells. Amid some 1 million naive cells, spiked Jurkat TCR RNA from one cell was reportedly still detectable.

Regarding this clonotype: The antigen is not known.

The V gene's germline CDR1 is SQVTM and CDR2 ANQGSEA. The CDR3 is 14 amino acids. Trimming removed 4 bases from V and 4 bases from J; junction bases left unmatched: 5. Previously reported methods and listed TCR primers produced the bulk TCR libraries. TCRdb reanalysed the PCR reads using MiXCR and keeps one entry per CDR3 protein. The table includes about 500,000 distinct CDR3 sequences, about a fifth detected once. CD8+CD4-CCR7+CD45RA+ sorting gave the naive CD8 T cells. This TCR was sampled from a human donor in good health. Some libraries in this study had Jurkat cell RNA spiked in. The chain recombines TRBV29-1 with TRBJ2-1, with 9 nucleotides matching TRBD1. The sample consisted of naive CD8+ T cells from blood, with Jurkat cell RNA spiked in. Subset specified: FACS-sorted CD8+CD4-CCR7+CD45RA+ naive T cells. CDR3 in amino acids: CSVGTGALYNEQFF. CDR3 nucleotide sequence: TGCAGCGTTGGGACAGGGGCACTATACAATGAGCAGTTCTTC.